This TCR beta chain was identified during a study of shared clonotypes between healthy human individuals. Each unsorted sample relied on about 100 million PBMCs as its source of genomic DNA. Of note for this clone: Its antigen is unidentified.

The authors split each subset's genomic DNA evenly across several immunoSEQ plates. Only in-frame clones appear in the TCRdb table, and some are missing; sequencing was by immunoSEQ multiplex PCR. The data contain 400,000 to 550,000 clones, around three quarters of them singletons. Study-level points and caveats: The diversity represented, both genetic and in exposure history, was limited by few donors.

The V end was cut by 0 bases, the J end by 7 bases, with 12 bases between. Germline-derived CDR1 and CDR2 are MNHEY and SMNVEV (reference sequence). CDR3 length equals 15 residues. The TCR comes from a woman aged 35 to 49 in good health. Some clones in this sample may be carry-over from other donors' samples. V and J are TRBV27 and TRBJ1-4; D is possibly TRBD1 (5 bases). Sample: PBMCs. The CDR3 nucleotides read TGTGCCAGCAGTTTATCTGGGGCGGTTGGTGAAAAACTGTTTTTT. It yields the protein CASSLSGAVGEKLFF.